The present TCR beta chain was sequenced within a study of T cell clonality in common variable immunodeficiency. Study observations and caveats: Fewer deletions and N-nucleotide insertions were reportedly seen in common variable immunodeficiency TCR beta sequences.

Comment on this clone: Its specificity is unknown. The missing CDR3 end, 3 residues past where the read stops, is filled in from the germline J gene.

Sequencing input was equivalent genomic DNA from CVID and controls. TCRdb keeps only in-frame clones here, not all; method: immunoSEQ multiplex PCR. Listed here are approximately 75,000 clones without any singletons, the top ten holding 0.65% to 0.8%. The germline gives CDR1 SNHLY, CDR2 FYNNEI. This CDR3 contains 15 residues. Trimming removed 5 bases from V and 5 bases from J; junction bases left unmatched: 7. The rearrangement uses TRBV2 and TRBJ2-2; the match to TRBD2 covers 8 bases. Sequenced material: peripheral blood mononuclear cells. The TCR sequence derives from a person aged 18-69 years in good health. The CDR3 reads CASSTSGVDTGELFF. The DNA read from the CDR3 is TGTGCCAGCAGTACTAGCGGCGTGGATACCGGGGAG.